This TCR beta chain was recovered during a study of OX40 agonist ivuxolimab in advanced cancers. The trim removed 3 bases at V and 9 bases at J, leaving 10 bases unmatched. This CDR3 has 15 residues. Germline V gene lookup returns CDR1 SGDLS and CDR2 YYNGEE. Using immunoSEQ multiplex PCR, the repertoire was profiled, and TCRdb retains in-frame clones only, with some absent. Here the sample spans around 70,000 clones, around 90% being singletons. The receptor was derived from an adult with an advanced solid tumor such as melanoma, head and neck, liver or kidney cancer. The rearrangement joins TRBV9 to TRBJ2-1, with 9 bases lining up with TRBD2. Sequenced material: CD4+ or CD8+ T cells sorted from blood, taken in a trial of the OX40 agonist ivuxolimab. In DNA, the CDR3 is TGTGCCAGCAGCGCAGCGTCCGGGACTAGCATTGAGCAGTTCTTC. Encoded protein: CASSAASGTSIEQFF. Together with reference TRBV9 and TRBJ2-1, the CDR3 gives the full variable domain: DSGVTQTPKHLITATGQRVTLRCSPRSGDLSVYWYQQSLDQGLQFLIQYYNGEERAKGNILERFSAQQFPDLHSELNLSSLELGDSALYFCASSAASGTSIEQFFGPGTRLTVL.